This T cell receptor beta chain was retrieved from a study of blood T cell repertoires in COVID-19. Overall study: Sources were T cells, B-cell-depleted T cells, or PBMCs; the material itself was cDNA or gDNA.

Trimming removed 3 bases from V and 4 bases from J; junction bases left unmatched: 12. This CDR3 has 17 residues. Germline V CDR1 and CDR2: SEHNR, FQNEAQ (reference sequence). In the original processing: Scientists estimated how many nucleated cells there were by amplifying reference gene primers. Sequencing was performed with immunoSEQ multiplex PCR; in TCRdb, only in-frame clones are kept and a portion is missing. V and J calls and clone size are copied from that table; D and trimming were computed from the DNA. The sample lists 150,000 or so clones, around 85% seen once, with over 25% in the top ten. Only a few counts were recorded for this clone.

The chain is built from TRBV7-9 and TRBJ1-2; 9 nucleotides align to TRBD1. Sequenced input: peripheral blood. The sequence derives from a woman in her sixties with acute or convalescent COVID-19. In DNA form, the CDR3 reads TGTGCCAGCAGCTTGGGGCCCCGTCGACAGGGGGTCTATGGCTACACCTTC. It codes for CASSLGPRRQGVYGYTF.